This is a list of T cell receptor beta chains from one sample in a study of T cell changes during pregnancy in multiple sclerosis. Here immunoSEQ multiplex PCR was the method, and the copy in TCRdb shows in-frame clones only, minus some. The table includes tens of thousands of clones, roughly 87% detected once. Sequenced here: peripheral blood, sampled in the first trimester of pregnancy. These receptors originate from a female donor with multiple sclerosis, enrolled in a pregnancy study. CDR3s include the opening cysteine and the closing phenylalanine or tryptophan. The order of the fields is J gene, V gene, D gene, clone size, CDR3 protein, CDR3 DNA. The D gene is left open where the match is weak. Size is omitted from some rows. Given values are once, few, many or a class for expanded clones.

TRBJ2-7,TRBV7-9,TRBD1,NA,CASSLQGVYEQYF,TGTGCCAGCAGCCTCCAGGGGGTCTACGAGCAGTACTTC
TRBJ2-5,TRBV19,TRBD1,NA,CASTPTGLETQYF,TGTGCCAGTACCCCGACAGGGCTGGAGACCCAGTACTTC
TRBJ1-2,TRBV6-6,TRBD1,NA,CASAGTASNYGYTF,TGTGCCAGCGCGGGGACAGCTTCCAACTATGGCTACACCTTC
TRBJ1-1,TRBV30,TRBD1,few,CAWSAQQGVNTEAFF,TGTGCCTGGAGTGCCCAGCAGGGGGTGAACACTGAAGCTTTCTTT
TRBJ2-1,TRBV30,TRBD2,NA,CAWSVRPAGLNNEQFF,TGTGCCTGGAGTGTACGCCCAGCGGGACTTAACAATGAGCAGTTCTTC
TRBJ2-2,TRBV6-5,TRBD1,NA,CASSDRGTGELFF,TGTGCCAGCTCCGACAGGGGCACCGGGGAGCTGTTTTTT
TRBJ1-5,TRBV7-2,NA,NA,CASSLGQFNQPQHF,TGTGCCAGCAGCTTAGGACAGTTTAATCAGCCCCAGCATTTT
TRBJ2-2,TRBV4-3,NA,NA,CASSQEYSGELFF,TGCGCCAGCAGCCAAGAGTACTCCGGGGAGCTGTTTTTT
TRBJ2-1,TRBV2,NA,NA,CASSSEGGSYNEQFF,TGTGCCAGCAGTTCGGAGGGAGGCTCCTACAATGAGCAGTTCTTC
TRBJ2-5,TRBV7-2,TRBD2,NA,CASSPSGSRETQYF,TGTGCCAGCAGTCCGAGCGGGAGTAGAGAGACCCAGTACTTC
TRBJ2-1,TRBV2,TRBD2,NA,CASSLTSGSNEQFF,TGTGCCAGCAGTTTGACTAGCGGTAGCAATGAGCAGTTCTTC
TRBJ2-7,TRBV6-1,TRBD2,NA,CASRGLRREVYEQYF,TGTGCCAGCCGGGGTTTAAGGCGGGAGGTCTACGAGCAGTACTTC
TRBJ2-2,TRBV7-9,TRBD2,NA,CASSSRGLAGDGGELFF,TGTGCCAGCAGTTCCCGAGGACTAGCGGGAGATGGTGGGGAGCTGTTTTTT
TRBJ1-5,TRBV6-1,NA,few,CASSDGNRALNQPQHF,TGTGCCAGCAGTGATGGGAACAGGGCGCTCAATCAGCCCCAGCATTTT
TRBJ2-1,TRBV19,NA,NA,CASSIDAPGMDEQFF,TGTGCCAGTAGTATAGATGCCCCGGGGATGGATGAGCAGTTCTTC
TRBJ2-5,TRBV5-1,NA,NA,CASSLQGRETQYF,TGCGCCAGCAGCTTGCAGGGGCGAGAGACCCAGTACTTC
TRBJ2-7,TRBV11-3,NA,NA,CASSLASTTEQYF,TGTGCCAGCAGCTTAGCATCTACTACCGAGCAGTACTTC
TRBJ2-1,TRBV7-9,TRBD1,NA,CASSFRDRGNEQFF,TGTGCCAGCAGCTTCCGGGACAGGGGAAATGAGCAGTTCTTC
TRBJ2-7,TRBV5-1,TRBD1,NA,CASSFKGAGYEQYF,TGCGCCAGCAGCTTTAAGGGGGCGGGCTACGAGCAGTACTTC
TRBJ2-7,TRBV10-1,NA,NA,CASSESRGEQYF,TGCGCCAGCAGTGAGTCTAGGGGCGAGCAGTACTTC
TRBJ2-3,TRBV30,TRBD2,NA,CAWRAGTIFLDTQYF,TGTGCCTGGAGGGCTGGGACTATTTTCTTAGATACGCAGTATTTT
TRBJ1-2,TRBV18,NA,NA,CASSPQWTDRNYGYTF,TGTGCCAGCTCACCACAATGGACAGACCGTAACTATGGCTACACCTTC
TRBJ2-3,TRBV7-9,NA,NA,CASSTAGTDTQYF,TGTGCCAGCAGCACAGCGGGCACAGATACGCAGTATTTT
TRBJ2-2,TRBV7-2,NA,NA,CASSLVGLGGTGELFF,TGTGCCAGCAGCTTAGTTGGCCTCGGCGGCACCGGGGAGCTGTTTTTT
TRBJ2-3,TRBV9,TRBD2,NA,CASSAQTSEDTQYF,TGTGCCAGCAGCGCCCAGACTAGCGAAGATACGCAGTATTTT
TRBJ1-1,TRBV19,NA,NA,CASSREGVGTEAFF,TGTGCCAGTAGCCGGGAGGGGGTAGGTACTGAAGCTTTCTTT
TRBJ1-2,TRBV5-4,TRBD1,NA,CASRSQGAYGYTF,TGTGCCAGCAGGTCACAGGGGGCCTATGGCTACACCTTC
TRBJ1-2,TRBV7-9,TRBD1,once,CASSLDRGLDGYTF,TGTGCCAGCAGCTTAGACAGGGGGCTTGATGGCTACACCTTC
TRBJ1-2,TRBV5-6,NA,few,CASSSRTGMNYGYTF,TGTGCCAGCAGCTCCCGTACGGGGATGAACTATGGCTACACCTTC
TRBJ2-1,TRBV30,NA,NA,CAWDQGLNYNEQFF,TGTGCCTGGGACCAGGGACTCAATTACAATGAGCAGTTCTTC
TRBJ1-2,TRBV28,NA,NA,CASSLSGRDGYTF,TGTGCCAGCAGTTTAAGCGGCCGGGATGGCTACACCTTC
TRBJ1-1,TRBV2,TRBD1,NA,CASNRGTEAFF,TGTGCCAGCAACAGGGGAACTGAAGCTTTCTTT
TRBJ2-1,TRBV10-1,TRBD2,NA,CASSDGTNYNEQFF,TGCGCCAGCAGTGATGGGACTAACTACAATGAGCAGTTCTTC
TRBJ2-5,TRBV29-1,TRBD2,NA,CSVERTSGQETQYF,TGCAGCGTTGAGAGGACTAGCGGCCAAGAGACCCAGTACTTC
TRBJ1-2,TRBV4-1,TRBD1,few,CASSQDTGVLGGYTF,TGCGCCAGCAGCCAAGATACAGGGGTTTTAGGAGGCTACACCTTC
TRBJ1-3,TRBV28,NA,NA,CASSLHSGNTIYF,TGTGCCAGCAGTTTACACTCTGGAAACACCATATATTTT
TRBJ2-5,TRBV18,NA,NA,CASSPPSTGTNPGGQYF,TGTGCCAGCTCACCACCGAGCACAGGGACTAATCCGGGGGGCCAGTACTTC
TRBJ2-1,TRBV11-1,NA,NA,CASSLGGALYNEQFF,TGTGCCAGCAGCTTAGGTGGGGCCCTCTACAATGAGCAGTTCTTC
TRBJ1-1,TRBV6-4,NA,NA,CASSDGVPAVGTEAFF,TGTGCCAGCAGTGACGGAGTGCCCGCGGTTGGCACTGAAGCTTTCTTT
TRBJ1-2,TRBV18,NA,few,CASSQEQGSNYGYTF,TGTGCCAGCTCCCAAGAGCAGGGGTCAAACTATGGCTACACCTTC
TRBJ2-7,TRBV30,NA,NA,CAWGRQVNSEQYF,TGTGCCTGGGGCCGACAGGTCAACTCCGAGCAGTACTTC
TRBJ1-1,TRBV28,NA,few,CASSFWEADTEAFF,TGTGCCAGCAGTTTCTGGGAGGCGGACACTGAAGCTTTCTTT
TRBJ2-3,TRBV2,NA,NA,CASYSDGLADTQYF,TGTGCCAGCTATTCAGACGGGTTAGCAGATACGCAGTATTTT
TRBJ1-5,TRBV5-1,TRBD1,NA,CASSFSGGFNQPQHF,TGCGCCAGCAGCTTTTCAGGGGGCTTCAATCAGCCCCAGCATTTT